Listed below are T cell receptor beta chains from one sample, sequenced in a study of patients and donors after allogeneic stem cell transplantation. TCRdb ran MiXCR on the RT-PCR reads and lists one entry per CDR3 protein. Here the sample spans about 230,000 distinct CDR3 sequences, less than 15% being singletons. Sequencing used blood, either unsorted or a sorted T cell fraction (not recorded which). The receptors originated from a human donor who was either an allogeneic HSCT recipient or a stem cell or donor lymphocyte infusion donor (not recorded which). It is not recorded whose cells these are; they may come from a transplant donor. Each CDR3 is given with its conserved first and last residue.

j_gene | v_gene | CDR3aa
TRBJ2-6 | TRBV4-2 | CASSQDLTGGTGSGANVLTF
TRBJ1-1 | TRBV19 | CASSMVLNTEAFF
TRBJ2-2 | TRBV4-3 | CASSSRKFSGGVSNTGELFF
TRBJ1-3 | TRBV2 | CASSESASGWGNTIYF
TRBJ2-4 | TRBV29-1 | CSVEDASPSGAKNIQYF
TRBJ1-1 | TRBV2 | CASTKEYGTEAFF
TRBJ2-3 | TRBV7-6 | CASSLGTGLLSTDTQYF
TRBJ2-1 | TRBV6-2/TRBV6-3 | CASSSIRGGEQFF
TRBJ2-3 | TRBV19 | CASSATRQDTQYF
TRBJ2-1 | TRBV2 | CASRTGTKGGFF
TRBJ1-3 | TRBV12-3/TRBV12-4 | CASSSPHLISGNTIYF
TRBJ2-2 | TRBV25-1 | CASSESGRSAGELFF
TRBJ2-7 | TRBV7-2 | CASSLQRSYEQYF
TRBJ2-1 | TRBV6-1 | CASRIAGGRSNEQFF
TRBJ1-2 | TRBV5-1 | CASSSDGNNYGYTF
TRBJ1-4 | TRBV29-1 | CSVGTANNEKLFF
TRBJ1-2 | TRBV27 | CASTLRGGTGGYTF
TRBJ2-1 | TRBV9 | CASSGRGSYNEQFF
TRBJ2-5 | TRBV2 | CASSEHSGRGISGETQYF
TRBJ2-2 | TRBV6-1 | CASSYTLSRGTGELFF
TRBJ2-1 | TRBV20-1 | CSAGQGPNEQFF
TRBJ2-3 | TRBV30 | CAWSTGGDTDTQYF
TRBJ2-5 | TRBV6-2/TRBV6-3 | CASSDPVGAYETQYF
TRBJ1-5 | TRBV20-1 | CSAGGQGGQPQHF
TRBJ2-6 | TRBV10-3 | CAISDSGSGANVLTF
TRBJ2-3 | TRBV10-3 | CAISESKGQGPDTQYF